This T cell receptor (beta chain) originates from a study of CXCR3-negative and CXCR3-positive naive CD8 T cells. TRB cDNA was prepared as libraries by UMI-labeled 5' RACE. From its re-call of the 5' RACE reads, TCRdb lists each CDR3 protein once, without DNA. The sample totals about 66,000 distinct CDR3 sequences. Germline V CDR1 and CDR2: SGHRS, YFSETQ. This CDR3 comprises 16 residues. The rearrangement links TRBV5-1 to TRBJ1-1; TCRdb's D call of TRBD1 is untestable without DNA. This receptor was obtained from a human donor in good health. Some clones in this sample may be carry-over from other donors' samples. The sequenced sample consisted of naive CXCR3- CD8+ T cells from blood. Subset of the sample: CD45RO-CCR7+CD27+CD95- naive CD8+ T cells lacking CXCR3 (TNR3-). CDR3 amino acids: CASSLALTAMNTEAFF.